These 20 T cell receptor beta chains originate from one sample sequenced in a study of read filtering for tumor transcriptome and immune sequencing. This library used roughly 400 ng RNA and molecular barcoded adaptors spanning alpha/delta and beta/gamma chains. TCRdb itself ran the reads through MiXCR, one entry per CDR3 protein. The repertoire holds more than 35,000 distinct CDR3 sequences, 12% seen once, with around 30% in the top ten. The sample comprised a population of CD138-negative cells sorted from bone marrow. These receptors were obtained from a donor at least 40 years old with multiple myeloma.

V and J are TRBV7-9 and TRBJ1-2, with D unclear. Germline V gene lookup returns CDR1 SEHNR and CDR2 FQNEAQ (reference sequence). This CDR3 contains 12 residues. Trimming shortened V by 6 bases and J by 3 bases, and 8 bases separated the two germline ends. CDR3 residues: CASSQRDYGYTF. The CDR3 DNA follows: TGTGCCAGCAGTCAACGGGACTATGGCTACACCTTC.

The table lists this clonotype with many counts. The chain has TRBV3-1 and TRBJ1-2; D not resolved. Germline CDR1 LGHDT, CDR2 YNNKEL (reference sequence). CDR3 size: 13 residues. V dropped 5 bases and J dropped 9 bases, with 16 bases sitting between them. This CDR3 is CASSEDGPYSYTF. CDR3 coding DNA: TGTGCCAGCAGCGAGGACGGTCCGTACAGCTACACCTTC.

This clonotype was seen at least ten times. The chain carries TRBV20-1 and TRBJ2-3; D perhaps matches TRBD2 (6 bases). V shed 0 bases and J shed 1 base, with 11 bases lying between them. The CDR3 sequence is 15 residues long. Germline V CDR1 and CDR2: DFQATT, SNEGSKA (reference sequence). This chain's CDR3 is CSARDFERGTDTQYF. For the CDR3, the DNA is TGCAGTGCTAGAGATTTCGAGCGGGGCACAGATACGCAGTATTTT.

This clonotype was counted ten times or more. DNA of the CDR3: TGTGCCAGCAGTTTCGGGGATACGGGACAGGGCGACCAGCCCCAGCATTTT. Amino acids: CASSFGDTGQGDQPQHF. V gene TRBV6-2 or TRBV6-3 combines with J gene TRBJ1-5; 9 positions match TRBD1. Germline V gene data show CDR1 as MNHEY and CDR2 as SVGEGT. The CDR3 totals 17 residues. V shed 4 bases and J 7 bases; nucleotides not matched to a gene: 14.

There are many counts of this clonotype. This sequence joins TRBV9 and TRBJ2-3; the match to TRBD2 covers 7 bases. The ends lost 0 bases at V and 3 bases at J; junction bases unmatched: 7. The CDR3 loop spans 16 amino acids. Looked up from germline, CDR1 is SGDLS and CDR2 is YYNGEE. The CDR3, as DNA: TGTGCCAGCAGCGTAGAGGGAGCGGGGATGACAGATACGCAGTATTTT. Its protein is CASSVEGAGMTDTQYF.

This clonotype was seen repeatedly, ten times or more. The chain links TRBV30 to TRBJ1-1, with TRBD1 as a possible D gene (5 bases). Germline V gene data show CDR1 as GTSNPN and CDR2 as SVGIG (reference sequence). This CDR3 has 14 amino acids. Trimming pared 0 bases from V and 5 bases from J, leaving 13 bases between. CDR3 loop: CAWSVYSQGTEAFF. CDR3 DNA sequence: TGTGCCTGGAGTGTATATTCTCAGGGAACTGAAGCTTTCTTT.

The chain employs TRBV24-1 and TRBJ2-1; 8 nucleotides align to TRBD2. CDR1 and CDR2 from the germline V gene are KGHDR and SFDVKD. J gave up 6 bases and V 5 bases, and 8 bases lay outside the gene matches. This CDR3 has 15 residues. The chain's CDR3 is CATSGERGICNEQFF. The DNA of the CDR3 is TGTGCCACCAGTGGCGAGCGGGGGATTTGCAATGAGCAGTTCTTC.

The sample holds many counts of this clonotype. The V gene is TRBV7-8, the J gene TRBJ2-7; no clear D. Germline CDR1 and CDR2: SGHVS and FQNEAQ. V was shortened by 5 bases and J by 2 bases, with 13 bases between the two germline ends. CDR3 length: 14 residues. CDR3: CASSPQAVTYEQYF. CDR3 coding DNA: TGTGCCAGCAGCCCCCAGGCGGTTACCTACGAGCAGTACTTC.

The table lists this clonotype with a few counts. This chain uses TRBV6-5 with TRBJ1-1; D is ambiguous. Germline V lookup: CDR1 MNHEY, CDR2 SVGAGI. This CDR3 spans 14 amino acids. The V gene lost 2 bases and the J gene lost 4 bases, with 11 bases spanning the gap. CDR3 amino acids: CASSYGPVGTEAFF. For the CDR3, the DNA is TGTGCCAGCAGTTACGGTCCCGTGGGCACTGAAGCTTTCTTT.

The sample holds a few counts of this clonotype. The gene calls are TRBV3-1 and TRBJ2-1, with 10 bases lining up with TRBD1. V lost 3 bases and J lost 7; bases outside the gene matches: 6. CDR3 length equals 15 residues. Germline V lookup: CDR1 LGHDT, CDR2 YNNKEL (reference sequence). CDR3 loop: CASSQGDRGGNEQFF. CDR3 nucleotides: TGTGCCAGCAGCCAGGGGGACAGGGGAGGAAATGAGCAGTTCTTC.

A note on this clonotype: This is likely an artifact of a read error, given a far larger clone one base away. The gene calls are TRBV11-2 and TRBJ2-1; D call uncertain. CDR1 and CDR2 (germline): SGHAT, FQNNGV. The ends were cut back, 3 bases at V and 1 base at J, with 10 bases in the middle. This CDR3 region has 15 residues. DNA for the CDR3: TGTGCCAGCAGCTTCGGTGGGGTATCCTACAATGAGCAGTTCTTC. It yields the protein CASSFGGVSYNEQFF.

This clonotype was observed a few times. Given a much more abundant clone one base away, this may be a read error. The V call is TRBV6-6, the J call TRBJ1-1; TRBD1 matches 11 bases. The CDR3 consists of 14 residues. Germline V gene data show CDR1 as MNHNY and CDR2 as SVGAGI (reference sequence). For the CDR3, the DNA is TGTGGCAGCAATATACGGGACAGGGGGTCGAAAGCTTTCTTT. It specifies CGSNIRDRGSKAFF.

A few counts support this clonotype. This may arise from a read error, as a much more abundant clone is one base away. The V call is TRBV28, the J call TRBJ2-7; D is possibly TRBD1 or TRBD2 (6 bases each). Germline-derived CDR1 and CDR2 are MDHEN and SYDVKM. V shed 6 bases and J shed 2 bases, with 11 bases lying between them. The CDR3 is 13 amino acids. CDR3 amino acids: CASSLGGPYEQYF. CDR3 DNA: TGTGCCAGCAGCCTCGGGGGCCCCTACGAGCAGTACTTC.

This clonotype was counted a few times. This may be a read error, as it is one base from a much larger clone. This rearrangement joins TRBV29-1 to TRBJ2-5; D is ambiguous. This CDR3 comprises 13 residues. Trimming shortened V by 7 bases and J by 5 bases, and 17 bases separated the two germline ends. The germline CDR1 and CDR2 sequences are SQVTM and ANQGSEA. The CDR3: CSAVRDAWETQYF. The CDR3, as DNA: TGCAGCGCAGTGAGAGACGCGTGGGAGACCCAGTACTTC.

Remarks on this clonotype: This clone may be a read error of a much larger clone one base away. V usage is TRBV6-1 and J usage is TRBJ2-3; no firm D call. V dropped 4 bases and J dropped 1 base, with 9 bases sitting between them. The CDR3 has 14 residues. CDR1 is MNHNS and CDR2 is SASEGT in the germline V gene. This chain's CDR3 is CASSGMWGTDTQYF. CDR3 bases: TGTGCCAGCAGTGGTATGTGGGGCACAGATACGCAGTATTTT.

This clonotype was counted many times. This chain links TRBV5-5 with TRBJ2-3; D is unresolved. CDR1 is SGHKS, CDR2 YYEKEE, per germline (reference sequence). The CDR3 extends over 13 amino acids. The germline V and J ends were trimmed by 0 bases and 2 bases, with 4 bases remaining between them. CDR3 amino acids: CASSLGNTDTQYF. CDR3 coding DNA: TGTGCCAGCAGCTTGGGGAACACAGATACGCAGTATTTT. The entire variable domain, with the rest obtained from reference TRBV5-5 and TRBJ2-3, is as follows: DAGVTQSPTHLIKTRGQQVTLRCSPISGHKSVSWYQQVLGQGPQFIFQYYEKEERGRGNFPDRFSARQFPNYSSELNVNALLLGDSALYLCASSLGNTDTQYFGPGTRLTVL.

The sample holds many counts of this clonotype. This chain connects TRBV6-4 to TRBJ2-3; 10 bases fit TRBD2. Trimming took 2 bases from V and 1 from J; bases not matched to a gene: 0. Germline loops: CDR1 MRHNA, CDR2 SNTAGT. This CDR3 has 15 amino acids. The CDR3, as DNA: TGTGCCAGCAGTGACGGGACTAGCGGCACAGATACGCAGTATTTT. Protein: CASSDGTSGTDTQYF.

This clonotype was seen at least ten times. Here the CDR3 reads CSATGLDGTDTQYF. The DNA of the CDR3 is TGCAGTGCCACCGGACTGGACGGCACAGATACGCAGTATTTT. This sequence joins TRBV20-1 and TRBJ2-3, with D possibly being TRBD2 (5 bases). V was pared by 6 bases and J by 1 base, with 14 bases between. Germline values: CDR1 DFQATT, CDR2 SNEGSKA (reference sequence). There are 14 residues in the CDR3.

This clonotype appeared many times. This rearrangement joins TRBV20-1 to TRBJ2-5, with 10 nucleotides matching TRBD1. Germline CDR1 DFQATT, CDR2 SNEGSKA (reference sequence). CDR3 length: 12 amino acids. The CDR3 loop is CSLTGGGETQYF. Written as DNA, the CDR3 is TGCAGCTTGACAGGGGGCGGAGAGACCCAGTACTTC.

Concerning this clonotype: This likely comes from a read error, as the CDR3 has no conserved phenylalanine or tryptophan at its end. This sequence joins TRBV19 and TRBJ2-2; TRBD1 matches 9 bases. The CDR3 covers 14 residues. Looked up from germline, CDR1 is LNHDA and CDR2 is SQIVND (reference sequence). V trimming: 4 bases; J trimming: 8 bases; junction bases outside the gene matches: 5. This CDR3 reads CASSTGTGTGELFS. In DNA, the CDR3 is TGTGCCAGTAGTACCGGGACAGGGACAGGGGAGCTGTTTTCT.